One and the same sample provided the 8 T cell receptor beta chains below, sequenced in a study of response to subunit inactivated influenza vaccine. One entry per CDR3 protein results from TCRdb running MiXCR on the RT-PCR reads. The table lists about 150,000 distinct CDR3 sequences, roughly a tenth of them singletons, with approximately 39% in the top ten. The source was CD8+ T cells sorted from PBMCs, collected roughly 24 months after vaccination. The receptors derive from a man aged 50-75 years who received an inactivated influenza vaccine.

In its sample, this clonotype was seen a few times. J is TRBJ1-5 and V is TRBV28; a possible D gene is TRBD1 (5 bases). The length of the CDR3 is 15 residues. The V gene's germline CDR1 is MDHEN and CDR2 SYDVKM. V shed 8 bases and J shed 7 bases, with 21 bases lying between them. As DNA, the CDR3 is TGTGCCAGCCAGGACCCCGGGGCGGTCAGCCAGCCCCAGCATTTT. Its translation is CASQDPGAVSQPQHF. Supplemented by reference TRBV28 and TRBJ1-5, the full variable domain reads DVKVTQSSRYLVKRTGEKVFLECVQDMDHENMFWYRQDPGLGLRLIYFSYDVKMKEKGDIPEGYSVSREKKERFSLILESASTNQTSMYLCASQDPGAVSQPQHFGDGTRLSIL.

The sample holds many counts of this clonotype. V usage is TRBV12-3 or TRBV12-4 and J usage is TRBJ2-7; D is uncertain. The V end lost 5 bases, the J end lost 7 bases, and 12 bases lay between the germline ends. The CDR3 sequence is 12 residues long. Written as DNA, the CDR3 is TGTGCCAGCAGTCCGCGGATGAATGAGCAGTACTTC. The encoded protein is CASSPRMNEQYF.

This chain connects TRBV6-2 or TRBV6-3 to TRBJ2-1, with 11 bases matching TRBD2. Germline V gene lookup returns CDR1 MNHEY and CDR2 SVGEGT. The length of the CDR3 is 17 residues. Trimming took 4 bases from V and 4 from J; bases not matched to a gene: 9. CDR3 protein: CASSLTGTSGPYNEQFF. The CDR3 DNA reads TGTGCCAGCAGTTTAACCGGGACTAGCGGACCTTACAATGAGCAGTTCTTC.

This clonotype appeared a few times. The chain links TRBV20-1 to TRBJ1-2; the match to TRBD1 covers 7 bases. J lost 4 bases, V lost 2 bases, and 7 bases had no gene match. The CDR3 is 14 amino acids. Germline assignment: CDR1 DFQATT and CDR2 SNEGSKA (reference sequence). CDR3: CSARTGVVIYGYTF. The DNA for the CDR3 is TGCAGTGCTAGAACAGGGGTAGTTATCTATGGCTACACCTTC.

This clonotype was detected a few times. This sequence joins TRBV20-1 and TRBJ1-1; a possible D gene is TRBD1 (5 bases). V lost 6 bases and J lost 7, with 15 bases in between. The germline V gene has CDR1 DFQATT and CDR2 SNEGSKA (reference sequence). The CDR3 runs 12 residues. The CDR3 reads CSAQDDSIEAFF. The CDR3 nucleotides read TGCAGTGCACAAGATGACAGCATTGAAGCTTTCTTT.

This clonotype was seen a few times. This chain joins TRBV7-9 and TRBJ2-7; 11 nucleotides match TRBD1. The CDR3 has 14 amino acids. The trim removed 3 bases at V and 7 bases at J, leaving 5 bases unmatched. Germline V lookup: CDR1 SEHNR, CDR2 FQNEAQ (reference sequence). As DNA, the CDR3 is TGTGCCAGCAGCTTGGGACAGGGGGTAGGAGAGCAGTACTTC. Translating it yields CASSLGQGVGEQYF.

CDR3: CASSPKGLADQETQYF. CDR3 nucleotides: TGTGCCAGCAGTCCAAAGGGACTAGCGGACCAAGAGACCCAGTACTTC. The V and J genes are TRBV28 and TRBJ2-5, with TRBD2 matching over 11 bases. CDR1 is MDHEN, CDR2 SYDVKM, per germline. The trim removed 5 bases at V and 0 bases at J, leaving 5 bases unmatched. The CDR3 is made up of 16 amino acids.

At least ten counts were recorded for this clonotype. The rearrangement joins TRBV30 to TRBJ2-2, with D perhaps TRBD2 (5 bases). Germline V gene sequence: CDR1 GTSNPN, CDR2 SVGIG (reference sequence). The V gene lost 2 bases and the J gene lost 2 bases, with 12 bases spanning the gap. This CDR3 is 15 amino acids long. The CDR3 reads CAWSSLAINTGELFF. In DNA, the CDR3 is TGTGCCTGGAGTAGCCTAGCAATAAACACCGGGGAGCTGTTTTTT.